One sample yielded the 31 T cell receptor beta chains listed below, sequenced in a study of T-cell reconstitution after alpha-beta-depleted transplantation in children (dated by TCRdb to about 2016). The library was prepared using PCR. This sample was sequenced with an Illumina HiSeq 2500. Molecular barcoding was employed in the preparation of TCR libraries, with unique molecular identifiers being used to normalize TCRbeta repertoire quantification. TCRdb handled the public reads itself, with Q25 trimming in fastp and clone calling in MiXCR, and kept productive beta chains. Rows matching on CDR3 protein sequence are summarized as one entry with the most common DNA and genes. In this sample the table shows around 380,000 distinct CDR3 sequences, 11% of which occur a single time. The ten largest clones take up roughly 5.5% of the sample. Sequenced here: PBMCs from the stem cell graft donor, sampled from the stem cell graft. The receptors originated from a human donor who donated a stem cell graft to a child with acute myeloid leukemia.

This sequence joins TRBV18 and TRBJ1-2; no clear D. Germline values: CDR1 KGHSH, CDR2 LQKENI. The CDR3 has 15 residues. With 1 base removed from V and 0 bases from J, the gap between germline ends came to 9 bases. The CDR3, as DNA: TGTGCCAGCTCACCACAGGACCCAGCTAACTATGGCTACACCTTC. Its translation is CASSPQDPANYGYTF.

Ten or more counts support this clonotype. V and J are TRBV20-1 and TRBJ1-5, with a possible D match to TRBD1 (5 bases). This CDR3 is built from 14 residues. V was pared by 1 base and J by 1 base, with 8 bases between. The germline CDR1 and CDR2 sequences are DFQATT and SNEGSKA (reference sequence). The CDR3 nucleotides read TGCAGTGCTAGAGGAGGGGTGAGCAATCAGCCCCAGCATTTT. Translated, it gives CSARGGVSNQPQHF.

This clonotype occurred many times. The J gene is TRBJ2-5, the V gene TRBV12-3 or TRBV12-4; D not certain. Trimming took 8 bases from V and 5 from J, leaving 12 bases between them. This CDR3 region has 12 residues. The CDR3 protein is CASSKSRETQYF. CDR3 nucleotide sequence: TGTGCCAGCTCGAAGAGTCGTGAGACCCAGTACTTC.

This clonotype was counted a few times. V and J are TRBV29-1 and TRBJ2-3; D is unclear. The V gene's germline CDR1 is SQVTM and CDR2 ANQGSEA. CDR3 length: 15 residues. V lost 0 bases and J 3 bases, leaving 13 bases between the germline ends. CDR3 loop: CSVEDPLLGTDTQYF. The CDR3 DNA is TGCAGCGTTGAAGACCCCCTCCTAGGGACAGATACGCAGTATTTT.

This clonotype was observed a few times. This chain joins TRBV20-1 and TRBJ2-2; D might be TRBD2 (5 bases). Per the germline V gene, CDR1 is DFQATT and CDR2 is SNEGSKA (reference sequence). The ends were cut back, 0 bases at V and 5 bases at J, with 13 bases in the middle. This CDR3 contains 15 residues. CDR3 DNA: TGCAGTGCTAGAGATTATCTCGGGAAGACCGGGGAGCTGTTTTTT. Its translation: CSARDYLGKTGELFF.

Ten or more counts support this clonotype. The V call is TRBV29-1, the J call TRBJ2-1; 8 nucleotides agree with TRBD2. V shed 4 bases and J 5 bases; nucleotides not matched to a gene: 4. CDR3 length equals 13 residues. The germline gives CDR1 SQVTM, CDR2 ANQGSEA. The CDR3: CSVGLASHNEQFF. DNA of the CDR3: TGCAGCGTTGGACTAGCGTCCCACAATGAGCAGTTCTTC.

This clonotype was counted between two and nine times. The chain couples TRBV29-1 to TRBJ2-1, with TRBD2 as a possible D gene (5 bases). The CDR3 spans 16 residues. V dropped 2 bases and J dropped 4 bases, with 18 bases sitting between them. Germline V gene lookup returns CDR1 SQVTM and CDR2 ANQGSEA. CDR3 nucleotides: TGCAGCGTTGAACGGGGAACGGCTACGCTTTACAATGAGCAGTTCTTC. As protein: CSVERGTATLYNEQFF.

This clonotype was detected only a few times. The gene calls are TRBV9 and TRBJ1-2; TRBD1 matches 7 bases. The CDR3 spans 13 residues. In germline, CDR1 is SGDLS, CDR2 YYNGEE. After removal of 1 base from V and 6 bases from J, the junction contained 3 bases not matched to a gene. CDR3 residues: CASSVTGVHGYTF. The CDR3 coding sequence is TGTGCCAGCAGCGTAACAGGGGTACATGGCTACACCTTC.

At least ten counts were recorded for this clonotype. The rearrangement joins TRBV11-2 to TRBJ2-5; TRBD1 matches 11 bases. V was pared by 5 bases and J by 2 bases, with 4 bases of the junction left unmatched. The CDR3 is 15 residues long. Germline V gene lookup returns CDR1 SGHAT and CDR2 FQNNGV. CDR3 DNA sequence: TGTGCCAGCAGCCCGGACAGGGGGCGACAAGAGACCCAGTACTTC. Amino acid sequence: CASSPDRGRQETQYF.

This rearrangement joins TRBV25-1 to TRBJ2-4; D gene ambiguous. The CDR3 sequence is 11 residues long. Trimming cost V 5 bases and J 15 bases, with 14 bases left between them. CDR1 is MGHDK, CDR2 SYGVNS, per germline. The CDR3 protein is CASSIGPARYF. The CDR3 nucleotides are TGTGCCAGCAGTATAGGACCCGCCAGGTACTTC.

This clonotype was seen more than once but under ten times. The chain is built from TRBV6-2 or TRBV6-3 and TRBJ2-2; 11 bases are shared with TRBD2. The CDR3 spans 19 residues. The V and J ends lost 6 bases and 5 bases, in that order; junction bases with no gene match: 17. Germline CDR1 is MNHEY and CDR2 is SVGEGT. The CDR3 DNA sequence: TGTGCCAGCAGCGTACCCCTTGGACTAGCGGGTAGTCAAACCGGGGAGCTGTTTTTT. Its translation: CASSVPLGLAGSQTGELFF.

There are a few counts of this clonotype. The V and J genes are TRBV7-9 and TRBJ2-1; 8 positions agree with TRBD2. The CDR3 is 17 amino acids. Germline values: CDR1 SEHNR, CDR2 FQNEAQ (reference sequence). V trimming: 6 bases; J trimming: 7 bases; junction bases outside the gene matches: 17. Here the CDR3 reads CASRVLSSGSYKNEQFF. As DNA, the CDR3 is TGTGCCAGCAGGGTGTTGTCTAGCGGGTCTTATAAGAATGAGCAGTTCTTC.

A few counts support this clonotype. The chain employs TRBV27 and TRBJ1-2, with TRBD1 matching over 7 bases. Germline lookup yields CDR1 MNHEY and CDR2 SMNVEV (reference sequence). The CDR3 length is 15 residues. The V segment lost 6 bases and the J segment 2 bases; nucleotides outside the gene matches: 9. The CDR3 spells CASRLTGEVNYGYTF. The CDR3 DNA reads TGTGCCAGCAGACTTACAGGGGAGGTCAACTATGGCTACACCTTC.

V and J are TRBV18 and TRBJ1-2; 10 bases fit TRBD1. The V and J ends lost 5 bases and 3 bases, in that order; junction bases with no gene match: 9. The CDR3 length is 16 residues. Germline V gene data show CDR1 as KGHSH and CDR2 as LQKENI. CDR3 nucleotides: TGTGCCAGCTCAACCAGATTTGGACAGGGGGACTATGGCTACACCTTC. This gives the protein CASSTRFGQGDYGYTF.

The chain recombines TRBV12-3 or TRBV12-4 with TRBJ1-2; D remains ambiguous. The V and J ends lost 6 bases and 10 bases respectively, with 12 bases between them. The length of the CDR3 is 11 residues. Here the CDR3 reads CASSSGSYYTF. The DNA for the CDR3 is TGTGCCAGCAGCTCCGGCAGCTACTACACCTTC.

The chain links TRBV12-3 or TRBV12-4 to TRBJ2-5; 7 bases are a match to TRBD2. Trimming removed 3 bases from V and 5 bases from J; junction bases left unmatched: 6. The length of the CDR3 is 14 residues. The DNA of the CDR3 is TGTGCCAGCAGTTTTCGGGCGGGAGTGGAGACCCAGTACTTC. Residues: CASSFRAGVETQYF.

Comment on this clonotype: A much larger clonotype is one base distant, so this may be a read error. The DNA for the CDR3 is TGTGCCAGCAGCTTCGTTAGCAGGAAACTTTACGAGCAGTACTTC. Amino acid sequence: CASSFVSRKLYEQYF. The chain is built from TRBV11-1 and TRBJ2-7; no firm D call. Germline V CDR1 and CDR2: SGHAT, FQDESV (reference sequence). The length of the CDR3 is 15 residues. The ends were cut back, 3 bases at V and 4 bases at J, with 16 bases in the middle.

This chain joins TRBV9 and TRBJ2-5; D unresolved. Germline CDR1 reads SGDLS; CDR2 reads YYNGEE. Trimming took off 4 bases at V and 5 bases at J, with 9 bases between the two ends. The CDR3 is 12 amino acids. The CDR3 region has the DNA TGTGCCAGCAGCTCCCCAAGGGAGACCCAGTACTTC. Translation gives CASSSPRETQYF.

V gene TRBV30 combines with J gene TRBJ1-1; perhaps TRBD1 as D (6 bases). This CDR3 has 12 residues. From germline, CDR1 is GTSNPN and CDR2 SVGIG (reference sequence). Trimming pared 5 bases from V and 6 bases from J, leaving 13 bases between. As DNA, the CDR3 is TGTGCCTGGTCGGAAGGGGGAGCTGAAGCTTTCTTT. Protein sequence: CAWSEGGAEAFF.

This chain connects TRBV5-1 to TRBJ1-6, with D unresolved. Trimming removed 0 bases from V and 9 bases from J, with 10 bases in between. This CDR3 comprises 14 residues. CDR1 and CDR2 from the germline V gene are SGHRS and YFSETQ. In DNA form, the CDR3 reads TGCGCCAGCAGCTTGGAACAGCCGAGTTCACCCCTCCACTTT. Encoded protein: CASSLEQPSSPLHF.

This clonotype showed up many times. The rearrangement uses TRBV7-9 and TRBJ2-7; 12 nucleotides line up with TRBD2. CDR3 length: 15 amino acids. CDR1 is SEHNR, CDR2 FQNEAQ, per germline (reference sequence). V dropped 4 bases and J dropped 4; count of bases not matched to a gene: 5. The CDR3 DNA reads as TGTGCCAGCAGCTCGGGACTAGCGGGTGGGTACGAGCAGTACTTC. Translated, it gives CASSSGLAGGYEQYF.

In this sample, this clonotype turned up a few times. CDR3 sequence: CASSSEGRDEQYF. CDR3 in DNA: TGCGCCAGCAGCTCGGAGGGCCGGGACGAGCAGTACTTC. The V call is TRBV5-1, the J call TRBJ2-7; D may be TRBD2 (6 bases). The CDR3 is made up of 13 amino acids. The V gene's germline CDR1 is SGHRS and CDR2 YFSETQ. V lost 3 bases, J lost 5 bases, and 12 bases lay in between. Based on the CDR3 plus reference TRBV5-1 and TRBJ2-7, the full variable domain is KAGVTQTPRYLIKTRGQQVTLSCSPISGHRSVSWYQQTPGQGLQFLFEYFSETQRNKGNFPGRFSGRQFSNSRSEMNVSTLELGDSALYLCASSSEGRDEQYFGPGTRLTVT.

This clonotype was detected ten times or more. Here the CDR3 reads CASSQFLDSSYEQYV. In DNA, the CDR3 is TGCGCCAGCAGTCAATTCCTCGACAGCTCCTACGAGCAGTACGTC. The chain combines TRBV23-1 with TRBJ2-7; maybe TRBD1 (5 bases). TRBV23-1 is an ORF; its function is uncertain. V lost 1 base to trimming and J lost 0 bases, with 10 bases between them. The CDR3 contains 15 residues.

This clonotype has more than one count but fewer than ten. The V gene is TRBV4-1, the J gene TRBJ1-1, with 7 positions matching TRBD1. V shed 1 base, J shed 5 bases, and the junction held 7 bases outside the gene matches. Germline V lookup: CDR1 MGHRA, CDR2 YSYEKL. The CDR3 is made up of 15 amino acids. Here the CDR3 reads CASSQGQGRETEAFF. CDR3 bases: TGCGCCAGCAGCCAAGGACAGGGACGAGAGACTGAAGCTTTCTTT.

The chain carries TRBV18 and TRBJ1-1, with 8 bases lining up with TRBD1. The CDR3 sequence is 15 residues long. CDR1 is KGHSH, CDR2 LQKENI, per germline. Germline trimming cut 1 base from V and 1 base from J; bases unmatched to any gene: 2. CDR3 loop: CASSPQGQENTEAFF. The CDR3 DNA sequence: TGTGCCAGCTCACCACAGGGACAGGAGAACACTGAAGCTTTCTTT.

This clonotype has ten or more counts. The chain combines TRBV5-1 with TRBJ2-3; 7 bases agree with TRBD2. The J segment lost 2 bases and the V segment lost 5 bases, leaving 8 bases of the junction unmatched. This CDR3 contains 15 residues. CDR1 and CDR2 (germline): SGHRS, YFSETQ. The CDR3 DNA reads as TGCGCCAGCAGGTTTGGCGGGGGAGCCACAGATACGCAGTATTTT. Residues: CASRFGGGATDTQYF.

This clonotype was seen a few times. The CDR3 DNA is TGTGCCAGCAGCTACTCAGGGGAGGCTTCACCCCTCCACTTT. As protein: CASSYSGEASPLHF. This chain connects TRBV7-8 to TRBJ1-6; the D gene is possibly TRBD1 (6 bases). The CDR3 has 14 amino acids. Germline CDR1 reads SGHVS; CDR2 reads FQNEAQ. V lost 4 bases and J 9 bases, leaving 13 bases between the germline ends. Looking up the rest from reference TRBV7-8 and TRBJ1-6 gives the full variable domain: GAGVSQSPRYKVAKRGQDVALRCDPISGHVSLFWYQQALGQGPEFLTYFQNEAQLDKSGLPSDRFFAERPEGSVSTLKIQRTQQEDSAVYLCASSYSGEASPLHFGNGTRLTVT.

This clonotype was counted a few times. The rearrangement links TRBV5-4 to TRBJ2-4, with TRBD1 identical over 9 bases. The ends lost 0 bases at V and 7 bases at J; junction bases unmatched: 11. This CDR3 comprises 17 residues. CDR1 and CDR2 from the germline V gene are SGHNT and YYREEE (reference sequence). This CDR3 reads CASSLVPGQGTGNIQYF. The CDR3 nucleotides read TGTGCCAGCAGCTTGGTCCCGGGACAGGGCACGGGGAACATTCAGTACTTC.

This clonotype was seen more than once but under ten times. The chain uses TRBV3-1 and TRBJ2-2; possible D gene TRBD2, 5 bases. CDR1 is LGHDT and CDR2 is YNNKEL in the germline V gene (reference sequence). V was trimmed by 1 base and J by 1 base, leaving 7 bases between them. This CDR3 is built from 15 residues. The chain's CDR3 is CASSQGLMNTGELFF. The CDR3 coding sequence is TGTGCCAGCAGCCAAGGACTAATGAACACCGGGGAGCTGTTTTTT.

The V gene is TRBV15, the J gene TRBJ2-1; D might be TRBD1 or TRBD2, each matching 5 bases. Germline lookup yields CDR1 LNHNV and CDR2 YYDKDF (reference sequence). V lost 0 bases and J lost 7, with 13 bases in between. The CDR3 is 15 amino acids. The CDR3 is CATSRDLGTGNEQFF. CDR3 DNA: TGTGCCACCAGCAGAGATTTGGGGACCGGGAATGAGCAGTTCTTC.

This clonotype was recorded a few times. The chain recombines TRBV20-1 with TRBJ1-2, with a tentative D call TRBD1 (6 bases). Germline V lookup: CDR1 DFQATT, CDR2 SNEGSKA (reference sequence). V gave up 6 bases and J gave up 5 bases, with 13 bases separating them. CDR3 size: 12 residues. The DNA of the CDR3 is TGCAGTGCCGCGATCCAGGGGTATGGCTACACCTTC. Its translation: CSAAIQGYGYTF.